This TCR beta chain was profiled in a study of CXCR3-negative and CXCR3-positive naive CD8 T cells. 5' RACE with UMI labels generated the TRB cDNA libraries. From the 5' RACE reads, TCRdb lists one entry per CDR3 protein and no DNA. Its listing shows roughly 48,000 distinct CDR3 sequences. Germline V gives CDR1 SGHTA, CDR2 FQGNSA. The CDR3 loop spans 17 amino acids. This chain links TRBV7-2 with TRBJ2-2; there is no DNA to check the TCRdb D call of TRBD2. What was sequenced was memory CD8+ T cells from blood. This TCR was sampled from a human donor in good health. Some clones in this sample may be carry-over from other donors' samples. The CDR3 loop reads CASSLGSAGPRGGELFF.